Sequencing of this T cell receptor (beta chain) was carried out in a study of PD-L1 blockade in urothelial cancer. Study-wide context: Atezolizumab, begun by patients around 2014, was given at 1,200 mg intravenously every 3 weeks. The analyses of blood took place 3 weeks (second dose) and 6 weeks after treatment start. Median T cell yield per blood sample was around 130,000 cells.

Overall study results and limits: By 3 weeks, tumor-associated blood clones had expanded more in durable-benefit patients.

Some clones are missing from TCRdb's copy, which holds only in-frame ones; the method was immunoSEQ multiplex PCR. The sample has tens of thousands of clones; approximately 84% are singletons. The V gene end was trimmed by 4 bases and the J gene end by 2 bases; junction bases not matched to a gene: 4. CDR1 SNHLY and CDR2 FYNNEI come from the germline V gene. The CDR3 runs 15 residues. This clone occurred once. Its antigen is undetermined. As to time point: peripheral blood 6 weeks after treatment start. The receptor comes from a man between 65 and 80 years old with urothelial cancer. V gene TRBV2 combines with J gene TRBJ2-3; TRBD2 matches 9 bases. The sequencing here drew on PBMCs, taken around atezolizumab (anti-PD-L1) treatment. The CDR3 DNA follows: TGTGCCAGCAGTGTCGCTAGCGGGAACACAGATACGCAGTATTTT. It codes for CASSVASGNTDTQYF.